The clone carrying this T cell receptor (beta chain) turned up a few times. Its antigen is undetermined. It was RNA transcripts that yielded the amplified TCR beta CDR3 regions. Researchers ran a first-round RT-PCR on the TCR CDR3 using the HTBI primer set. One entry per CDR3 protein results from TCRdb running MiXCR on the multiplex PCR reads. The sample has over 150,000 distinct CDR3 sequences, 17% seen once. The CDR3 runs 15 residues. Germline assignment: CDR1 SGDLS and CDR2 YYNGEE. V was pared by 3 bases and J by 3 bases, with 6 bases of the junction left unmatched. The sample belongs to a study of T cells in Graves' hyperthyroidism and ophthalmopathy. Overall study results and limits: The model anticipated ophthalmopathy a median approximately 6.6 months pre-onset.

The clonotype originates from a woman aged 45-65 years with Graves' hyperthyroidism. Sequenced input: blood. The chain joins TRBV9 to TRBJ1-2; 9 bases map to TRBD1. CDR3 DNA sequence: TGTGCCAGCAGCGCCACGGGACAGGGTTACTATGGCTACACCTTC. This translates into CASSATGQGYYGYTF.